The 26 T cell receptor beta chains below come from one sample, sequenced in a study of blood T cell repertoires in COVID-19. Repertoires were generated with immunoSEQ multiplex PCR, while TCRdb's copy carries only in-frame clones and drops some. The data hold fewer than 200,000 clones, with approximately 87% observed a single time. The sequenced material came from peripheral blood. The receptors come from a woman in her 70s with COVID-19, enrolled during active disease.

The rearrangement links TRBV5-1 to TRBJ2-5, with 8 bases lining up with TRBD2. Germline assignment: CDR1 SGHRS and CDR2 YFSETQ. The V segment lost 0 bases and the J segment 5 bases; nucleotides outside the gene matches: 12. The CDR3 length is 17 residues. The CDR3 nucleotides are TGCGCCAGCAGCTTGGTTTCCTCGGGACTAGGATGGGAGACCCAGTACTTC. This codes for CASSLVSSGLGWETQYF.

The chain employs TRBV7-9 and TRBJ1-6, with D tentatively TRBD1 (6 bases). Per the germline V gene, CDR1 is SEHNR and CDR2 is FQNEAQ (reference sequence). Trimming cost V 5 bases and J 9 bases, with 14 bases left between them. The CDR3 covers 14 residues. The CDR3 sequence is CASSPWTDSSPLHF. CDR3 nucleotide sequence: TGTGCCAGCAGCCCCTGGACAGATTCTTCACCCCTCCACTTT. The full variable domain, completed using reference TRBV7-9 and TRBJ1-6, is DTGVSQNPRHKITKRGQNVTFRCDPISEHNRLYWYRQTLGQGPEFLTYFQNEAQLEKSRLLSDRFSAERPKGSFSTLEIQRTEQGDSAMYLCASSPWTDSSPLHFGNGTRLTVT.

This sequence joins TRBV12-3 or TRBV12-4 and TRBJ1-6; possible D gene TRBD1, 6 bases. Trimming cost V 5 bases and J 13 bases, with 9 bases left between them. This CDR3 spans 11 amino acids. The CDR3 protein is CASSPGHPLHF. CDR3 in DNA: TGTGCCAGCAGTCCGGGACATCCCCTCCACTTT.

V is TRBV6-5 and J is TRBJ2-1; 10 nucleotides align to TRBD2. The V gene end was trimmed by 5 bases and the J gene end by 8 bases; junction bases not matched to a gene: 6. The CDR3 extends over 14 amino acids. Germline V CDR1 and CDR2: MNHEY, SVGAGI. In nucleotides, the CDR3 is TGTGCCAGCAGTCTAGCGGGAGAGACGTATGAGCAGTTCTTC. It codes for CASSLAGETYEQFF.

The V gene is TRBV7-2, the J gene TRBJ1-5; D remains ambiguous. Germline V gene sequence: CDR1 SGHTA, CDR2 FQGNSA. This CDR3 region has 14 residues. V was pared by 6 bases and J by 1 base, with 10 bases between. This chain's CDR3 is CASSRGGSNQPQHF. The CDR3 nucleotides are TGTGCCAGCAGTCGTGGAGGGAGCAATCAGCCCCAGCATTTT.

This chain uses TRBV24-1 with TRBJ2-5; 9 nucleotides match TRBD1. CDR1 is KGHDR, CDR2 SFDVKD, per germline. After removal of 4 bases from V and 5 bases from J, the junction contained 4 bases not matched to a gene. The CDR3 runs 14 residues. The CDR3 loop reads CATSDGTGIETQYF. Written as DNA, the CDR3 is TGTGCCACCAGTGACGGGACAGGGATTGAGACCCAGTACTTC.

This clone was observed a handful of times. The V and J genes are TRBV2 and TRBJ1-2; possibly TRBD1 for D (5 bases). The V end lost 3 bases, the J end lost 4 bases, and 9 bases lay between the germline ends. This CDR3 has 13 residues. Germline values: CDR1 SNHLY, CDR2 FYNNEI. CDR3 coding DNA: TGTGCCAGCAGTGACGGACACCGCTATGGCTACACCTTC. Translating gives CASSDGHRYGYTF.

J is TRBJ1-5 and V is TRBV7-2, with a possible D match to TRBD1 (6 bases). The germline V and J ends were trimmed by 5 bases and 2 bases, with 19 bases remaining between them. The CDR3 is 17 residues long. Germline V CDR1 and CDR2: SGHTA, FQGNSA. CDR3 sequence: CASSPIRGGRGNQPQHF. CDR3 bases: TGTGCCAGCAGCCCGATAAGGGGGGGCAGGGGCAATCAGCCCCAGCATTTT.

J is TRBJ2-5 and V is TRBV2, with D maybe TRBD1 (6 bases). The CDR3 is 14 amino acids. Germline V CDR1 and CDR2: SNHLY, FYNNEI. Trimming took 4 bases from V and 1 from J, leaving 10 bases between them. CDR3: CASSVLRGQETQYF. The CDR3, as DNA: TGTGCCAGCAGTGTACTCAGGGGCCAAGAGACCCAGTACTTC.

The chain links TRBV7-3 to TRBJ1-2; D is perhaps TRBD1 (6 bases). The V gene lost 4 bases and the J gene lost 2 bases, with 11 bases spanning the gap. The CDR3 loop spans 14 amino acids. Germline lookup yields CDR1 SGHTA and CDR2 FQGTGA. The CDR3 DNA reads TGTGCCAGCAGCTCCACCAGGGGAAACTATGGCTACACCTTC. It translates to CASSSTRGNYGYTF.

This chain links TRBV12-5 with TRBJ2-5, with D possibly matching TRBD1 (7 bases). CDR1 and CDR2 from the germline V gene are LGHNT and FRNRAP. The ends were cut back, 1 base at V and 5 bases at J, with 14 bases in the middle. The length of the CDR3 is 15 residues. CDR3 loop: CASGLAGDRWETQYF. The DNA of the CDR3 is TGTGCTAGTGGTTTGGCGGGGGACAGATGGGAGACCCAGTACTTC.

This chain links TRBV5-6 with TRBJ1-2, with 9 bases matching TRBD1. Trimming removed 5 bases from V and 4 bases from J; junction bases left unmatched: 6. Germline V gives CDR1 SGHDT, CDR2 YYEEEE. CDR3 length equals 14 residues. CDR3 coding DNA: TGTGCCAGCAGTCCGACAGGGGGTTCCTATGGCTACACCTTC. This sequence encodes CASSPTGGSYGYTF.

The chain is built from TRBV4-2 and TRBJ1-3; a weak D match, TRBD1 (6 bases). Trimming removed 3 bases from V and 3 bases from J, with 12 bases in between. CDR1 and CDR2 from the germline V gene are LGHNA and YNFKEQ. This CDR3 contains 15 residues. CDR3 DNA sequence: TGTGCCAGCAGCCAGGGAGGGGGATTTGGAAACACCATATATTTT. Protein product: CASSQGGGFGNTIYF.

The chain uses TRBV11-1 and TRBJ2-7; D gene ambiguous. Germline CDR1 and CDR2: SGHAT and FQDESV (reference sequence). This CDR3 is built from 11 residues. V lost 4 bases and J 2 bases, leaving 3 bases between the germline ends. CDR3 region: CASSSTYEQYF. The DNA of the CDR3 is TGTGCCAGCAGCTCAACCTACGAGCAGTACTTC. Full variable domain (rest looked up from reference TRBV11-1 and TRBJ2-7): EAEVAQSPRYKITEKSQAVAFWCDPISGHATLYWYRQILGQGPELLVQFQDESVVDDSQLPKDRFSAERLKGVDSTLKIQPAELGDSAMYLCASSSTYEQYFGPGTRLTVT.

This chain links TRBV7-6 with TRBJ2-7; no definite D call. CDR3 length: 14 residues. From germline, CDR1 is SGHVS and CDR2 FNYEAQ. V lost 4 bases to trimming and J lost 7 bases, with 17 bases between them. The CDR3 bases are TGTGCCAGCAGCTACCTACCCCGCGGTGAAGAGCAGTACTTC. Protein: CASSYLPRGEEQYF. The full variable domain, with the rest looked up from reference TRBV7-6 and TRBJ2-7, is GAGVSQSPRYKVTKRGQDVALRCDPISGHVSLYWYRQALGQGPEFLTYFNYEAQQDKSGLPNDRFSAERPEGSISTLTIQRTEQRDSAMYRCASSYLPRGEEQYFGPGTRLTVT.

The V gene is TRBV5-6, the J gene TRBJ2-1; 7 positions match TRBD2. Germline CDR1 and CDR2: SGHDT and YYEEEE. After removal of 1 base from V and 4 bases from J, the junction contained 8 bases not matched to a gene. The CDR3 covers 16 residues. In DNA, the CDR3 is TGTGCCAGCAGCTTGAAGTCTAGCGGATTTTACAATGAGCAGTTCTTC. Translating it yields CASSLKSSGFYNEQFF. Looking up the rest from reference TRBV5-6 and TRBJ2-1 gives the full variable domain: DAGVTQSPTHLIKTRGQQVTLRCSPKSGHDTVSWYQQALGQGPQFIFQYYEEEERQRGNFPDRFSGHQFPNYSSELNVNALLLGDSALYLCASSLKSSGFYNEQFFGPGTRLTVL.

The rearrangement uses TRBV29-1 and TRBJ2-3; 10 bases map to TRBD2. The germline V gene encodes CDR1 SQVTM and CDR2 ANQGSEA. J gave up 0 bases and V 7 bases, and 7 bases lay outside the gene matches. The CDR3 extends over 15 amino acids. The CDR3 loop reads CSALGLAVSTDTQYF. The CDR3 coding sequence is TGCAGCGCCTTAGGACTAGCGGTTAGCACAGATACGCAGTATTTT.

The rearrangement links TRBV7-9 to TRBJ1-5; D uncertain. This CDR3 contains 14 residues. The germline V gene has CDR1 SEHNR and CDR2 FQNEAQ (reference sequence). V gave up 4 bases and J gave up 2 bases, with 9 bases separating them. CDR3 residues: CASSSAGRNQPQHF. DNA of the CDR3: TGTGCCAGCAGCTCGGCAGGCCGCAATCAGCCCCAGCATTTT. Full variable domain (outside the CDR3, taken from reference TRBV7-9 and TRBJ1-5): DTGVSQNPRHKITKRGQNVTFRCDPISEHNRLYWYRQTLGQGPEFLTYFQNEAQLEKSRLLSDRFSAERPKGSFSTLEIQRTEQGDSAMYLCASSSAGRNQPQHFGDGTRLSIL.

This chain uses TRBV4-1 with TRBJ1-5, with D maybe TRBD1 (6 bases). Deletions cut 0 bases from V and 7 bases from J, with 19 bases between. The CDR3 spans 17 residues. Germline CDR1 MGHRA, CDR2 YSYEKL. CDR3 region: CASSQEQGRPREQPQHF. In DNA form, the CDR3 reads TGCGCCAGCAGCCAAGAACAGGGTCGCCCTCGGGAACAGCCCCAGCATTTT.

The V and J genes are TRBV14 and TRBJ1-2, with 8 positions matching TRBD1. From germline, CDR1 is SGHDN and CDR2 FVKESK. V shed 0 bases, J shed 2 bases, and the junction held 11 bases outside the gene matches. The CDR3 is 18 amino acids. The CDR3 reads CASSQDFDRGRLNYGYTF. The CDR3 nucleotides are TGTGCCAGCAGCCAAGATTTCGACAGGGGAAGATTGAACTATGGCTACACCTTC.

Only one count was recorded for this clone. The chain is built from TRBV30 and TRBJ1-4; no firm D call. The V end was cut by 2 bases, the J end by 7 bases, with 8 bases between. The length of the CDR3 is 12 residues. Germline values: CDR1 GTSNPN, CDR2 SVGIG (reference sequence). The CDR3: CAWSWGGEKLFF. In nucleotides, the CDR3 is TGTGCCTGGAGTTGGGGAGGTGAAAAACTGTTTTTT.

The CDR3 bases are TGTGCCAGCAGTTTCTTGGGGGCGGTTGGCTACACCTTC. Amino acids: CASSFLGAVGYTF. This sequence joins TRBV12-3 or TRBV12-4 and TRBJ1-2; D perhaps matches TRBD1 (6 bases). The CDR3 loop spans 13 amino acids. Trimming took off 3 bases at V and 7 bases at J, with 12 bases between the two ends.

In DNA, the CDR3 is TGTGCCAGCAGTCAGGTTAATAGCGGGGGTTCCTACGAGCAGTACTTC. Amino acids: CASSQVNSGGSYEQYF. The gene calls are TRBV6-6 and TRBJ2-7; 9 nucleotides line up with TRBD2. The V gene's germline CDR1 is MNHNY and CDR2 SVGAGI (reference sequence). The CDR3 runs 16 residues. The V and J ends lost 5 bases and 1 base, in that order; junction bases with no gene match: 9.

The V call is TRBV5-1, the J call TRBJ2-1; D remains ambiguous. Germline V lookup: CDR1 SGHRS, CDR2 YFSETQ. Trimming left V 0 bases short and J 3 bases short, with 7 bases between. CDR3 length equals 14 residues. The CDR3 DNA is TGCGCCAGCAGCTTGGGAGTCAACTACAATGAGCAGTTCTTC. Its protein product is CASSLGVNYNEQFF.

This clone was counted once. The chain recombines TRBV19 with TRBJ2-7, with 9 positions matching TRBD1. V shed 4 bases, J shed 1 base, and the junction held 8 bases outside the gene matches. There are 16 residues in the CDR3. Germline CDR1 LNHDA, CDR2 SQIVND (reference sequence). CDR3 protein: CASSTATGTGSYEQYF. The CDR3, as DNA: TGTGCCAGTAGTACAGCAACCGGGACAGGGTCCTACGAGCAGTACTTC.

J is TRBJ2-7 and V is TRBV7-8, with D possibly being TRBD1 (5 bases). CDR1 SGHVS and CDR2 FQNEAQ come from the germline V gene. This CDR3 has 11 residues. V was shortened by 5 bases and J by 5 bases, with 7 bases between the two germline ends. The CDR3 reads CASSGHDEQYF. As DNA, the CDR3 is TGTGCCAGCAGCGGACACGACGAGCAGTACTTC.